This T cell receptor (beta chain) was sequenced in a study of blood T cell repertoires in COVID-19 (dated by TCRdb to 2018 to 2020). About the investigation overall: Samples from collaborators originated in the United States, Italy and Spain and spanned both the acute and convalescent phases of COVID-19. The material from the prospective study consisted of cDNA or gDNA derived from T cells, B-cell-depleted T cells, or PBMCs. Subjects who had been exposed to COVID-19, were actively infected with it, or had recovered from it provided the deeply sampled blood TCRbeta repertoires that made up the dataset. The repertoires were released in a freely available public database intended as a resource for research on the immune response to SARS-CoV-2. The samples were drawn from the first 160 participants of the ongoing ImmuneRACE study and from 1,254 subjects provided by 6 global collaborators. A de-identified subject ID, COVID-19 status, age in years and sex were almost always included in the sample metadata. HLA class I and class II types, where available, came from metadata supplied by the sample provider rather than from assay-based typing.

For this chain, trimming is 6 bases at the V end and 4 bases at the J end, and the number of junction bases without a gene match is 19. CDR1 and CDR2, per the germline V gene, are MDHEN and SYDVKM. Reading from cysteine to phenylalanine, the CDR3 counts 20 amino acids. CDR3 DNA is the only sequence kept; it has 60 bases, read in frame from the first base. In the prospective study, participants were roughly 18 to 95 years old, resided in about 25 geographic areas of the United States, and were enrolled through a virtual design. In the prospective study, cohorts were assigned on the basis of participant-reported clinical history obtained from a screening survey and a study questionnaire. Recovered participants in ImmuneRACE Cohort 3 were defined by two consecutive negative NP/OP PCR tests, clearance by a healthcare professional, or resolution of symptoms. Each participant in the prospective study had whole blood, serum and a nasopharyngeal or oropharyngeal swab collected by mobile phlebotomists. Prospective study participants could optionally give additional blood draws and questionnaires over an approximately two-month period. Before DNA extraction, prospective study blood samples were shipped either frozen or at room temperature.

TCRbeta CDR3 regions were amplified from genomic DNA by means of the immunoSEQ Assay, a bias-controlled multiplex PCR. The authors processed their data as follows. Nucleated cell counts per sample were estimated from amplification of reference gene primers within the assay. To quantify the absolute abundance of each unique TCRbeta CDR3 rearrangement, sequence reads were collapsed and filtered. For each sample, productive Simpson clonality was calculated as the square root of Simpson's diversity index across productive rearrangements. TCRdb obtained this table from immuneACCESS and retained in-frame rearrangements with V and J assigned. These tables miss some clones; where compared with another copy, unresolved V genes account for less than half of the shortfall, and the remainder is unexplained. V, J and clone size were drawn from that table, and D and trimming were deduced from the DNA. The sample has 400,000 or so clones on record, about 90% of them singletons. The ten largest clones represent approximately 0.65% of the sample.

General study outcomes and caveats: The quantity of clinical and demographic metadata differed by source and by participant and was supplied without curation.

As regards this clone: Its antigen target is currently unknown. No qualities accompany the bases; no much larger clone lies one base away.

Recombination connected TRBV28 to TRBJ2-5; TRBD2 aligns with 14 central bases. Sequenced sample: PBMCs or T cells enriched from blood (not recorded which). The clonotype comes from a man aged 18 to 30 who had recovered from COVID-19. The CDR3: CASRGTSGRPMLLRRETQYF. The DNA sequence is as follows: TGTGCCAGCAGAGGGACTAGCGGGAGACCTATGTTATTAAGGCGAGAGACCCAGTACTTC.